Listed below are T cell receptor beta chains from one sample, sequenced in a study of blood T cell repertoires in COVID-19. Profiling relied on immunoSEQ multiplex PCR, and the TCRdb table lists in-frame clones only, not all of them. The sample records roughly 100,000 clones, about 89% being singletons. Sequenced: peripheral blood. Receptors were obtained from a young woman with acute or convalescent COVID-19. Both conserved end residues are part of each CDR3. The D gene is left open where the match is weak. The size of a clone is reported for some rows only, either as once, few or many, or as a class for expanded clones.

cdr3_nt cdr3_aa cdr3_length j_call d_call v_call clone_size
TGTGCCAGCAGCTCCGGACTAGCGGGCACCTACGAGCAGTACTTC CASSSGLAGTYEQYF 15 TRBJ2-7 TRBD2 TRBV5-6 once
TGTGCCACCAGTGACCTGACAGGGGGCCCTGACCAGCCCCAGCATTTT CATSDLTGGPDQPQHF 16 TRBJ1-5 TRBD1 TRBV24-1 NA
TGCGCCAGCATCCCGGACTTTCCCTCAGATACGCAGTATTTT CASIPDFPSDTQYF 14 TRBJ2-3 NA TRBV5-1 NA
TGTGCCAGCAGCTTGGGACGACAGTCCTACGAGCAGTACTTC CASSLGRQSYEQYF 14 TRBJ2-7 NA TRBV5-6 NA
TGCGCCAGCAATCCCCCAGCCGGGATACTCCCTTACGAGCAGTACTTC CASNPPAGILPYEQYF 16 TRBJ2-7 NA TRBV5-1 NA
TGTGCCAGCAGCCAGCAGGGGGTGGCTGGGGCCAACGTCCTGACTTTC CASSQQGVAGANVLTF 16 TRBJ2-6 TRBD1 TRBV14 NA
TGCGCCAGCAGCCAAGTGGCGGGGGCATTTTACGAGCAGTACTTC CASSQVAGAFYEQYF 15 TRBJ2-7 NA TRBV4-1 few
TGTGCCAGCCGGCGGGGGGGTCGGGAAGAGGATGGCTACACCTTC CASRRGGREEDGYTF 15 TRBJ1-2 NA TRBV27 once
TGCGCCAGCAGCTTGGGACTAGCGGGGGGCTCATTCTCCTACGAGCAGTACTTC CASSLGLAGGSFSYEQYF 18 TRBJ2-7 TRBD2 TRBV5-1 NA
TGTGCCAGCAGCTTGTTGGCGGGTCCTACCACCTACGAGCAGTACTTC CASSLLAGPTTYEQYF 16 TRBJ2-7 NA TRBV5-6 NA
TGTGCCAGTAGTATTTCAGATAGCAATCAGCCCCAGCATTTT CASSISDSNQPQHF 14 TRBJ1-5 NA TRBV19 NA
TGTGCCACCAGCAGGTTAATCACAGGAGCAAATCAGCCCCAGCATTTT CATSRLITGANQPQHF 16 TRBJ1-5 NA TRBV15 NA
TGTGCCAGTAGTCCCGGACAGGTTGGATACGAGCAGTACTTC CASSPGQVGYEQYF 14 TRBJ2-7 TRBD1 TRBV19 NA
TGTGCCAGCAGCTTAGCGACGGCAGGCCCCTACTATGGCTACACCTTC CASSLATAGPYYGYTF 16 TRBJ1-2 NA TRBV7-9 few
TGTGCCAGCAGTCCCCTTGACACTCACGCGTACGAGCAGTACTTC CASSPLDTHAYEQYF 15 TRBJ2-7 NA TRBV27 NA
TGTGCCAGCAGCCAAGGCCAGTTCGACTATGGCTACACCTTC CASSQGQFDYGYTF 14 TRBJ1-2 NA TRBV3-1/TRBV3-2 NA
TGTGCCAGCAGTTACGAGTTGACAGGGCAGAAGACCCAGTACTTC CASSYELTGQKTQYF 15 TRBJ2-5 TRBD1 TRBV6-5 NA
TGTGCCAGCAGCTTAGGCAGGCCCACAGATACGCAGTATTTT CASSLGRPTDTQYF 14 TRBJ2-3 NA TRBV7-9 NA
TGTGCCTGGGAGACTAGCGGGGCGGAGACCCAGTACTTC CAWETSGAETQYF 13 TRBJ2-5 TRBD2 TRBV30 NA
TGCGCCAGCAGCTTGGGGCCCCCCCAGACTAGTGGCTACACCTTC CASSLGPPQTSGYTF 15 TRBJ1-2 NA TRBV5-1 NA
TGCGCCAGCAGCTTAGGGAACAGGGGATCATCCCACGAGCAGTACTTC CASSLGNRGSSHEQYF 16 TRBJ2-7 TRBD1 TRBV5-1 NA
TGTGCCAGCAGCTTAGGCTGGACTAACCCCACAGATACGCAGTATTTT CASSLGWTNPTDTQYF 16 TRBJ2-3 NA TRBV7-2 NA
TGTGCCAGCAGCGGACAGGGGGACACTGAAGCTTTCTTT CASSGQGDTEAFF 13 TRBJ1-1 TRBD1 TRBV2 NA
TGTGCCAGCAGCTTAGTAGGCAGGGGCGACCCAGCCAAAAACATTCAGTACTTC CASSLVGRGDPAKNIQYF 18 TRBJ2-4 NA TRBV7-9 NA
TGCGCCAGCAGCTTGTTGGGGCAGATTGGTGAAAAACTGTTTTTT CASSLLGQIGEKLFF 15 TRBJ1-4 NA TRBV5-1 NA
TGTGCCAGCAGTGAGCGGGCCTCCTATGGCTACACCTTC CASSERASYGYTF 13 TRBJ1-2 NA TRBV2 NA
TGCGCCAGCAGCCAAAGGGGGATCGAGCAGTACTTC CASSQRGIEQYF 12 TRBJ2-7 NA TRBV4-1 NA
TGTGCCAGCTCCCCCTCTGGGGGGAATTTGAACACTGAAGCTTTCTTT CASSPSGGNLNTEAFF 16 TRBJ1-1 NA TRBV18 few
TGTGCCAGCGCAGTAGCGGATACGCAGTATTTT CASAVADTQYF 11 TRBJ2-3 NA TRBV28 NA
TGCGCCAGCAGTGAGGCGTTGAACACTGAAGCTTTCTTT CASSEALNTEAFF 13 TRBJ1-1 NA TRBV10-1 NA
TGTGCCAGCAGCCCGGGACAGGTGAACACCGGGGAGCTGTTTTTT CASSPGQVNTGELFF 15 TRBJ2-2 TRBD1 TRBV3-1/TRBV3-2 NA
TGTGCCAGCAGCTTCACTAGCGGAACCTACAATGAGCAGTTCTTC CASSFTSGTYNEQFF 15 TRBJ2-1 TRBD2 TRBV7-3 NA
TGTGCCAGCAGCTACAAGGGACAGGGGAACTATGGCTACACCTTC CASSYKGQGNYGYTF 15 TRBJ1-2 TRBD1 TRBV7-9 few
TGTGCCAGCAGCTTAGCTTCCGGGGTCTATGGCTACACCTTC CASSLASGVYGYTF 14 TRBJ1-2 NA TRBV7-8 NA
TGTGCCAGCAGCCTAAATCCCTTCACGGGTGTAGTTGCTTTCTTT CASSLNPFTGVVAFF 15 TRBJ1-1 NA TRBV11-1 NA
TGTGCCAGCAGCTTGGCAGGCCACTCTGGAAACACCATATATTTT CASSLAGHSGNTIYF 15 TRBJ1-3 NA TRBV11-2 NA
TGTGCCTCCACAGGCTCCCAAACTGAAGCTTTCTTT CASTGSQTEAFF 12 TRBJ1-1 NA TRBV6-6 NA
TGTGCCAGCAGACCCCCCACAGGGGGGGGAACCTACGAGCAGTACTTC CASRPPTGGGTYEQYF 16 TRBJ2-7 NA TRBV6-6 NA
TGTGCCAGCAGCGCACACAGCTATGGCTACACCTTC CASSAHSYGYTF 12 TRBJ1-2 NA TRBV9 NA
TGTGCCAGCAGCGTATCCCCAGGGGGCTACGAGCAGTACTTC CASSVSPGGYEQYF 14 TRBJ2-7 TRBD1 TRBV9 NA
TGCGCCAGCCTCCTTAACCCGGGGGGGAGCACTGAAGCTTTCTTT CASLLNPGGSTEAFF 15 TRBJ1-1 NA TRBV5-1 NA
TGTGCCAGCAGCATTAGGGGGACAGGGACGGGGGCCGCTTTCTTT CASSIRGTGTGAAFF 15 TRBJ1-1 TRBD1 TRBV11-3 NA